These 23 T cell receptor beta chains originate from one sample sequenced in a study of blood T cell repertoires in COVID-19. Some clones are missing from TCRdb's copy, which holds only in-frame ones; the method was immunoSEQ multiplex PCR. The repertoire consists of about 250,000 clones, with roughly 87% occurring once and the leading ten covering 2.5% to 3%. Sequenced: PBMCs or T cells enriched from blood (not recorded which). Receptor source: a woman between 25 and 40 years old with acute COVID-19.

This clone was counted a few times. V usage is TRBV5-1 and J usage is TRBJ2-7; perhaps TRBD2 as D (6 bases). CDR1 and CDR2 (germline): SGHRS, YFSETQ. V was trimmed by 0 bases and J by 3 bases, leaving 16 bases between them. This CDR3 is 16 amino acids long. The CDR3 nucleotides are TGCGCCAGCAGCTTGGGATTCGGGGGTGCCGTCTACGAGCAGTACTTC. Its translation is CASSLGFGGAVYEQYF.

This rearrangement joins TRBV5-1 to TRBJ1-3, with 10 nucleotides matching TRBD1. The CDR3 contains 14 residues. V was clipped by 6 bases and J by 2 bases; unmatched bases: 2. Germline CDR1 is SGHRS and CDR2 is YFSETQ. The CDR3 is CASKGTGAGNTIYF. CDR3 sequence (DNA): TGCGCCAGCAAGGGGACAGGGGCTGGAAACACCATATATTTT. The whole variable domain, remainder taken from reference TRBV5-1 and TRBJ1-3, is KAGVTQTPRYLIKTRGQQVTLSCSPISGHRSVSWYQQTPGQGLQFLFEYFSETQRNKGNFPGRFSGRQFSNSRSEMNVSTLELGDSALYLCASKGTGAGNTIYFGEGSWLTVV.

This clone was found once. The genes are TRBV7-2 and TRBJ1-2; no clear D. Germline CDR1 and CDR2: SGHTA and FQGNSA. The CDR3 covers 14 residues. V was clipped by 4 bases and J by 3 bases, with 12 bases between them. DNA for the CDR3: TGTGCCAGCAGCTCGGGTCATCGGGACTATGGCTACACCTTC. This gives the protein CASSSGHRDYGYTF.

The chain joins TRBV4-1 to TRBJ1-2; TRBD1 matches 7 bases. V lost 0 bases to trimming and J lost 4 bases; unmatched junction nucleotides: 8. The CDR3 is 16 residues long. Per germline, CDR1 MGHRA and CDR2 YSYEKL. The CDR3 here is CASSQDMGQTFYGYTF. In nucleotides, the CDR3 is TGCGCCAGCAGCCAAGATATGGGACAGACCTTCTATGGCTACACCTTC.

The genes are TRBV19 and TRBJ2-3, with TRBD2 identical over 11 bases. After removal of 9 bases from V and 2 bases from J, the junction contained 4 bases not matched to a gene. Germline CDR1 LNHDA, CDR2 SQIVND (reference sequence). CDR3 size: 14 residues. CDR3 coding DNA: TGTGCCAGCAGACTAGCGGGGACCACAGATACGCAGTATTTT. Encoded protein: CASRLAGTTDTQYF.

This chain joins TRBV3-1 (or the pseudogene TRBV3-2) and TRBJ1-1, with unresolved D. The CDR3 contains 15 residues. Germline V gene sequence: CDR1 LGHDT, CDR2 YNNKEL (reference sequence). Trimming shortened V by 4 bases and J by 5 bases, and 17 bases separated the two germline ends. The CDR3 loop is CASSPIPGGGTEAFF. CDR3 DNA sequence: TGTGCCAGCAGCCCCATTCCGGGCGGAGGGACTGAAGCTTTCTTT.

V gene TRBV29-1 combines with J gene TRBJ1-1, with D possibly matching TRBD1 (5 bases). Germline V gene lookup returns CDR1 SQVTM and CDR2 ANQGSEA. Trimming took 3 bases from V and 4 from J, leaving 9 bases between them. This CDR3 has 12 amino acids. The CDR3 is CSVDGGGTEAFF. The CDR3 DNA sequence: TGCAGCGTTGACGGGGGGGGCACTGAAGCTTTCTTT.

The chain joins TRBV5-1 to TRBJ2-7; D perhaps matches TRBD2 (6 bases). Germline CDR1 reads SGHRS; CDR2 reads YFSETQ. V dropped 6 bases and J dropped 2 bases, with 15 bases sitting between them. This CDR3 spans 14 amino acids. The CDR3: CASTRDLNTYEQYF. The CDR3 coding sequence is TGCGCCAGCACCCGGGACTTGAACACCTACGAGCAGTACTTC.

The rearrangement links TRBV4-1 to TRBJ1-4; 8 nucleotides align to TRBD1. This CDR3 has 16 amino acids. Germline CDR1 is MGHRA and CDR2 is YSYEKL. V trimming: 3 bases; J trimming: 8 bases; junction bases outside the gene matches: 11. The CDR3 region is CASSHEIQGVGEKLFF. DNA of the CDR3: TGCGCCAGCAGCCATGAAATACAGGGGGTCGGCGAAAAACTGTTTTTT.

The chain links TRBV4-3 to TRBJ2-3; 8 bases fit TRBD1. The CDR3 sequence is 19 residues long. J lost 1 base, V lost 0 bases, and 12 bases had no gene match. Germline loops: CDR1 LGHNA, CDR2 YSLEER. The CDR3 sequence: CASSQDVSGVTGGTDTQYF. CDR3 in DNA: TGCGCCAGCAGCCAAGATGTTTCGGGCGTGACAGGGGGCACAGATACGCAGTATTTT.

The V and J genes are TRBV4-1 and TRBJ2-2, with D perhaps matching TRBD2 (5 bases). Per the germline V gene, CDR1 is MGHRA and CDR2 is YSYEKL. Trimming removed 0 bases from V and 3 bases from J, with 8 bases in between. The CDR3 totals 15 residues. The CDR3 loop reads CASSQDPSHTGELFF. CDR3 sequence (DNA): TGCGCCAGCAGCCAAGATCCTAGCCACACCGGGGAGCTGTTTTTT.

The chain carries TRBV3-1 (or the pseudogene TRBV3-2) and TRBJ2-5, with D unresolved. The length of the CDR3 is 16 residues. CDR1 and CDR2 (germline): LGHDT, YNNKEL (reference sequence). Trimming left V 1 base short and J 0 bases short, with 12 bases between. CDR3 sequence: CASSQVVYGYQETQYF. CDR3 sequence (DNA): TGTGCCAGCAGCCAAGTAGTTTACGGTTACCAAGAGACCCAGTACTTC.

This clone was observed a single time. The gene calls are TRBV7-6 and TRBJ1-3; D remains ambiguous. Germline CDR1 is SGHVS and CDR2 is FNYEAQ. Between the trimmed V and J ends, which lost 1 base and 2 bases, there was a span of 6 bases. The CDR3 has 14 amino acids. CDR3 protein: CASSLGGPGNTIYF. The CDR3 DNA follows: TGTGCCAGCAGCTTAGGAGGGCCTGGAAACACCATATATTTT.

V gene TRBV11-2 combines with J gene TRBJ2-3, with 8 positions matching TRBD2. The CDR3 loop spans 13 amino acids. V gave up 8 bases and J gave up 1 base; unmatched junction bases: 2. Germline V gene lookup returns CDR1 SGHAT and CDR2 FQNNGV. Here the CDR3 reads CASSRGGTDTQYF. In DNA form, the CDR3 reads TGTGCCAGCTCGCGGGGGGGCACAGATACGCAGTATTTT.

The chain combines TRBV3-1 (or the pseudogene TRBV3-2) with TRBJ2-5; 7 bases are shared with TRBD1. The V gene end was trimmed by 1 base and the J gene end by 0 bases; junction bases not matched to a gene: 11. This CDR3 contains 18 residues. The germline V gene encodes CDR1 LGHDT and CDR2 YNNKEL (reference sequence). The CDR3 reads CASSQVGLIDRDQETQYF. The CDR3 nucleotides are TGTGCCAGCAGCCAAGTCGGCTTAATTGACAGGGACCAAGAGACCCAGTACTTC.

V and J are TRBV6-6 and TRBJ1-1; D gene unclear. Germline V gene data show CDR1 as MNHNY and CDR2 as SVGAGI (reference sequence). The CDR3 runs to 13 residues. Deletions cut 0 bases from V and 3 bases from J, with 5 bases between. CDR3 nucleotides: TGTGCCAGCAGTTACTCCTACCACACTGAAGCTTTCTTT. Protein: CASSYSYHTEAFF.

This sequence joins TRBV19 and TRBJ1-2; 9 positions agree with TRBD1. The CDR3 runs to 14 residues. Unmatched junction bases numbered 8, after V lost 7 bases and J lost 5 bases. Germline lookup yields CDR1 LNHDA and CDR2 SQIVND (reference sequence). The CDR3 bases are TGTGCCAGTACCCCGGGACAGGGACCATATGGCTACACCTTC. The encoded protein is CASTPGQGPYGYTF.

This chain links TRBV30 with TRBJ1-1, with D possibly TRBD1 on 5 matching bases. Germline V gene sequence: CDR1 GTSNPN, CDR2 SVGIG (reference sequence). Deletions cut 3 bases from V and 4 bases from J, with 12 bases between. CDR3 size: 13 residues. The CDR3 sequence: CAWSSDRGTEAFF. The CDR3 DNA follows: TGTGCCTGGAGCAGTGACAGAGGCACTGAAGCTTTCTTT. The whole variable domain, filled in from reference TRBV30 and TRBJ1-1, reads SQTIHQWPATLVQPVGSPLSLECTVEGTSNPNLYWYRQAAGRGLQLLFYSVGIGQISSEVPQNLSASRPQDRQFILSSKKLLLSDSGFYLCAWSSDRGTEAFFGQGTRLTVV.

V gene TRBV12-3 or TRBV12-4 combines with J gene TRBJ2-1, with D perhaps matching TRBD2 (6 bases). The CDR3 spans 13 residues. V dropped 5 bases and J dropped 9 bases, with 14 bases sitting between them. The CDR3 DNA follows: TGTGCCAGCAGTGCGGGAAGGTCGGGTGAGCAGTTCTTC. This translates into CASSAGRSGEQFF.

The chain carries TRBV10-3 and TRBJ1-1; TRBD1 might be the D (6 bases). Trimming took off 3 bases at V and 6 bases at J, with 14 bases between the two ends. The V gene's germline CDR1 is ENHRY and CDR2 SYGVKD. The CDR3 contains 14 residues. The CDR3 protein is CAISDTQGKSEAFF. The DNA for the CDR3 is TGTGCCATCAGTGACACACAGGGTAAATCTGAAGCTTTCTTT.

The chain joins TRBV27 to TRBJ1-6; 7 bases are a match to TRBD1. The CDR3 totals 14 residues. The germline V gene has CDR1 MNHEY and CDR2 SMNVEV (reference sequence). After removal of 6 bases from V and 5 bases from J, the junction contained 4 bases not matched to a gene. The DNA of the CDR3 is TGTGCCAGCAGACCGGGACAGCATAATTCACCCCTCCACTTT. Protein product: CASRPGQHNSPLHF.

This chain connects TRBV5-1 to TRBJ2-7; 7 nucleotides match TRBD1. The trim removed 3 bases at V and 5 bases at J, leaving 17 bases unmatched. CDR3 length: 17 residues. CDR1 and CDR2 (germline): SGHRS, YFSETQ. CDR3 loop: CASSWYPGQTLGDEQYF. The CDR3, as DNA: TGCGCCAGCAGCTGGTACCCGGGACAGACTCTGGGAGACGAGCAGTACTTC. Full variable domain (remainder filled in from reference TRBV5-1 and TRBJ2-7): KAGVTQTPRYLIKTRGQQVTLSCSPISGHRSVSWYQQTPGQGLQFLFEYFSETQRNKGNFPGRFSGRQFSNSRSEMNVSTLELGDSALYLCASSWYPGQTLGDEQYFGPGTRLTVT.

The chain links TRBV7-2 to TRBJ2-7, with 8 positions matching TRBD2. V lost 2 bases and J lost 2; bases outside the gene matches: 5. Per germline, CDR1 SGHTA and CDR2 FQGNSA. The CDR3 is 15 amino acids. The CDR3 here is CASSLSAGDTYEQYF. The CDR3 nucleotides read TGTGCCAGCAGCTTATCAGCGGGGGACACCTACGAGCAGTACTTC. Full variable domain (remainder filled in from reference TRBV7-2 and TRBJ2-7): GAGVSQSPSNKVTEKGKDVELRCDPISGHTALYWYRQSLGQGLEFLIYFQGNSAPDKSGLPSDRFSAERTGGSVSTLTIQRTQQEDSAVYLCASSLSAGDTYEQYFGPGTRLTVT.